A single sample is the source of the 28 T cell receptor beta chains below, sequenced in a study of cytomegalovirus exposure and HLA in healthy donors. PCR primers comprised 60 Vbeta and 13 Jbeta primers. Here immunoSEQ multiplex PCR was the method, and the copy in TCRdb shows in-frame clones only, minus some. The sample table includes more than 40,000 clones. Sample: PBMCs. The receptors here all came from a male donor in good health and CMV-seronegative.

This chain uses TRBV9 with TRBJ2-6, with 11 nucleotides matching TRBD1. V trimming: 4 bases; J trimming: 0 bases; junction bases outside the gene matches: 6. There are 18 residues in the CDR3. Germline V gives CDR1 SGDLS, CDR2 YYNGEE. CDR3 DNA sequence: TGTGCCAGCAGCCCCCGGACAGGGGGCTTCTCTGGGGCCAACGTCCTGACTTTC. Its protein product is CASSPRTGGFSGANVLTF.

The rearrangement joins TRBV5-1 to TRBJ2-3; TRBD2 matches 7 bases. The CDR3 has 16 residues. CDR1 is SGHRS and CDR2 is YFSETQ in the germline V gene. J was trimmed by 2 bases and V by 0 bases; bases with no gene match: 6. The CDR3 sequence is CASSLDGGVATDTQYF. The CDR3 region has the DNA TGCGCCAGCAGCTTGGATGGGGGGGTTGCCACAGATACGCAGTATTTT.

This CDR3 reads CASSVDRGRGEQYF. CDR3 DNA sequence: TGTGCCAGCAGTGTTGACAGGGGGCGCGGTGAGCAGTACTTC. The chain recombines TRBV6-5 with TRBJ2-7; 10 bases map to TRBD1. Per the germline V gene, CDR1 is MNHEY and CDR2 is SVGAGI. The CDR3 runs 14 residues. J gave up 7 bases and V 5 bases, and 8 bases lay outside the gene matches.

The V gene is TRBV19, the J gene TRBJ1-1, with a tentative D call TRBD1 (6 bases). Germline V gives CDR1 LNHDA, CDR2 SQIVND (reference sequence). CDR3 size: 14 residues. V was pared by 4 bases and J by 0 bases, with 9 bases between. CDR3 sequence (DNA): TGTGCCAGTAGTACATGGACAGTGAACACTGAAGCTTTCTTT. Its protein product is CASSTWTVNTEAFF.

This chain's CDR3 is CASSDLRQTNTGELFF. In DNA form, the CDR3 reads TGTGCCAGCAGTGATTTGCGACAGACGAACACCGGGGAGCTGTTTTTT. The chain is built from TRBV6-1 and TRBJ2-2; the D gene is possibly TRBD1 (5 bases). In germline, CDR1 is MNHNS, CDR2 SASEGT. The CDR3 sequence is 16 residues long. Trimming removed 3 bases at V and 0 bases at J, with 11 bases between.

The chain employs TRBV6-6 and TRBJ1-4; 7 bases fit TRBD1. Trimming at V came to 6 bases and at J to 3 bases, leaving 7 bases not matched to a gene. The germline V gene encodes CDR1 MNHNY and CDR2 SVGAGI (reference sequence). The CDR3 runs to 15 residues. CDR3 protein: CASSSRGVPNEKLFF. CDR3 nucleotides: TGTGCCAGCAGCTCCAGGGGGGTGCCTAATGAAAAACTGTTTTTT.

J is TRBJ1-2 and V is TRBV25-1, with 9 bases matching TRBD1. CDR3 length: 14 amino acids. CDR1 is MGHDK and CDR2 is SYGVNS in the germline V gene. The V and J ends lost 4 bases and 8 bases, in that order; junction bases with no gene match: 8. For the CDR3, the DNA is TGTGCCAGCAGTGGAACCGGGACAGGGTTCGGCTACACCTTC. Translating gives CASSGTGTGFGYTF.

The V gene is TRBV4-1, the J gene TRBJ1-2; possibly TRBD1 for D (6 bases). Germline CDR1 and CDR2: MGHRA and YSYEKL. V was clipped by 6 bases and J by 2 bases, with 19 bases between them. This CDR3 has 16 residues. CDR3 region: CASRDYRVGDNYGYTF. The CDR3 nucleotides read TGCGCCAGCAGAGACTACAGGGTAGGTGACAACTATGGCTACACCTTC.

The V call is TRBV4-3, the J call TRBJ1-2; D gene ambiguous. The CDR3 sequence is 15 residues long. The V end was cut by 2 bases, the J end by 6 bases, with 16 bases between. Germline V gene data show CDR1 as LGHNA and CDR2 as YSLEER. CDR3 sequence: CASSQFTTAGNGYTF. The CDR3 DNA is TGCGCCAGCAGCCAATTCACGACTGCGGGTAATGGCTACACCTTC.

This rearrangement joins TRBV6-5 to TRBJ1-2; TRBD1 is a possible D gene (6 bases). CDR3 size: 13 residues. In germline, CDR1 is MNHEY, CDR2 SVGAGI. V was clipped by 4 bases and J by 6 bases, with 12 bases between them. CDR3 amino acids: CASSFPRGDGYTF. CDR3 DNA sequence: TGTGCCAGCAGTTTTCCCAGGGGAGATGGCTACACCTTC.

The genes are TRBV29-1 and TRBJ1-3; no reliable D call. V lost 0 bases and J 4 bases, leaving 7 bases between the germline ends. The CDR3 loop spans 13 amino acids. In germline, CDR1 is SQVTM, CDR2 ANQGSEA. The CDR3 DNA sequence: TGCAGCGTTGAAGAAACGGTCGGAAACACCATATATTTT. This sequence encodes CSVEETVGNTIYF.

This sequence joins TRBV5-4 and TRBJ1-6; D is possibly TRBD1 (5 bases). With 6 bases removed from V and 9 bases from J, the gap between germline ends came to 16 bases. The CDR3 totals 14 residues. Germline V gene sequence: CDR1 SGHNT, CDR2 YYREEE (reference sequence). The DNA for the CDR3 is TGTGCCAGCACCGAAAAAGCGGGGGGTTCACCCCTCCACTTT. This gives the protein CASTEKAGGSPLHF.

The J gene is TRBJ1-1, the V gene TRBV19; D might be TRBD1 (6 bases). Germline CDR1 LNHDA, CDR2 SQIVND (reference sequence). This CDR3 has 17 residues. V lost 4 bases to trimming and J lost 1 base, with 19 bases between them. CDR3 region: CASSKRDTGSGNTEAFF. The DNA of the CDR3 is TGTGCCAGTAGTAAACGGGACACTGGATCGGGGAACACTGAAGCTTTCTTT.

The CDR3 reads CASSLIGQGYEQYF. Here the CDR3 DNA reads TGTGCCAGCAGCTTAATTGGACAGGGTTACGAGCAGTACTTC. This chain links TRBV11-2 with TRBJ2-7; TRBD1 agrees at 8 bases. CDR3 length equals 14 residues. Germline CDR1 and CDR2: SGHAT and FQNNGV. V lost 2 bases and J lost 4; bases outside the gene matches: 4.

V gene TRBV7-8 combines with J gene TRBJ1-6; the match to TRBD1 covers 8 bases. There are 15 residues in the CDR3. CDR1 and CDR2 from the germline V gene are SGHVS and FQNEAQ. V was pared by 5 bases and J by 10 bases, with 10 bases of the junction left unmatched. CDR3 protein: CASSPDRGGESPLHF. Written as DNA, the CDR3 is TGTGCCAGCAGCCCCGACAGGGGAGGAGAGTCACCCCTCCACTTT.

This chain links TRBV19 with TRBJ2-1, with 9 bases matching TRBD2. The CDR3 extends over 16 amino acids. After removal of 3 bases from V and 1 base from J, the junction contained 4 bases not matched to a gene. CDR1 is LNHDA and CDR2 is SQIVND in the germline V gene (reference sequence). The DNA of the CDR3 is TGTGCCAGTAGTATCCAAGCGGGAGGATCCTACAATGAGCAGTTCTTC. It is translated as CASSIQAGGSYNEQFF.

This chain's CDR3 is CASSGQGARYEQYF. The DNA for the CDR3 is TGTGCCAGCAGTGGACAGGGGGCTCGTTACGAGCAGTACTTC. The chain is built from TRBV6-1 and TRBJ2-7; TRBD1 matches 10 bases. V was clipped by 4 bases and J by 4 bases; unmatched bases: 4. CDR1 and CDR2 (germline): MNHNS, SASEGT. The CDR3 has 14 residues.

The chain carries TRBV4-2 and TRBJ2-1, with 7 bases lining up with TRBD1. Germline CDR1 reads LGHNA; CDR2 reads YNFKEQ. The J segment lost 1 base and the V segment lost 4 bases, leaving 4 bases of the junction unmatched. The CDR3 consists of 15 residues. The CDR3 DNA sequence: TGTGCCAGCAGCCCCGAGGGGGCGTCCTACAATGAGCAGTTCTTC. It translates to CASSPEGASYNEQFF.

Written as DNA, the CDR3 is TGTGCCTGGGGACAGAGTTACTACAATGAGCAGTTCTTC. It yields the protein CAWGQSYYNEQFF. The chain combines TRBV30 with TRBJ2-1; tentative D call: TRBD1 (6 bases). V was trimmed by 5 bases and J by 3 bases, leaving 11 bases between them. The CDR3 runs 13 residues. The V gene's germline CDR1 is GTSNPN and CDR2 SVGIG (reference sequence).

The chain employs TRBV13 and TRBJ2-5; perhaps TRBD1 as D (5 bases). The DNA end favors TRBJ2-7, so the J call may be wrong. The CDR3 covers 16 residues. CDR1 and CDR2 from the germline V gene are PRHDT and FYEKMQ (reference sequence). The CDR3 DNA is TGTGCCAGCAGCTTGATCACGGGCAGGGACTCCTACGAGCAGTACTTC. Protein: CASSLITGRDSYEQYF.

The CDR3 loop is CSVDRTNTGELFF. Written as DNA, the CDR3 is TGCAGCGTTGACAGGACGAACACCGGGGAGCTGTTTTTT. The rearrangement uses TRBV29-1 and TRBJ2-2; D is ambiguous. Trimming took off 3 bases at V and 0 bases at J, with 5 bases between the two ends. Germline CDR1 is SQVTM and CDR2 is ANQGSEA. This CDR3 is built from 13 residues.

Written as DNA, the CDR3 is TGTGCCAGTAGCGGGGTTTCCTACAATGAGCAGTTCTTC. Protein product: CASSGVSYNEQFF. The genes are TRBV19 and TRBJ2-1; TRBD2 might be the D (5 bases). CDR3 length: 13 amino acids. Germline values: CDR1 LNHDA, CDR2 SQIVND (reference sequence). Trimming shortened V by 6 bases and J by 1 base, and 7 bases separated the two germline ends.

The chain recombines TRBV6-5 with TRBJ2-3; D gene ambiguous. The CDR3 loop spans 14 amino acids. In germline, CDR1 is MNHEY, CDR2 SVGAGI. Trimming stripped 7 bases from V and 6 bases from J, with 17 bases between. The CDR3, as DNA: TGTGCCAGCACTCCCGGAGCTTCGTTGGATACGCAGTATTTT. Translating it yields CASTPGASLDTQYF.

The chain is built from TRBV14 and TRBJ1-1; TRBD1 aligns across 11 bases. This CDR3 region has 14 residues. Germline CDR1 is SGHDN and CDR2 is FVKESK. Unmatched junction bases numbered 6, after V lost 7 bases and J lost 5 bases. The CDR3 DNA is TGTGCCAGCAAATCGGACAGGGGGCGTACTGAAGCTTTCTTT. It is translated as CASKSDRGRTEAFF.

V usage is TRBV6-5 and J usage is TRBJ1-4, with a tentative D call TRBD1 (5 bases). Germline lookup yields CDR1 MNHEY and CDR2 SVGAGI. V lost 6 bases and J 0 bases, leaving 11 bases between the germline ends. The CDR3 spans 15 residues. CDR3 sequence (DNA): TGTGCCAGCAGAGCCCACAGGACAACTAATGAAAAACTGTTTTTT. It translates to CASRAHRTTNEKLFF.

The rearrangement joins TRBV30 to TRBJ1-2; D remains ambiguous. Trimming shortened V by 2 bases and J by 5 bases, and 9 bases separated the two germline ends. The CDR3 consists of 12 residues. The germline CDR1 and CDR2 sequences are GTSNPN and SVGIG (reference sequence). The CDR3 DNA is TGTGCCTGGAGTCGGTCTTTTTATGGCTACACCTTC. Its translation is CAWSRSFYGYTF.

J is TRBJ1-2 and V is TRBV25-1; no clear D gene. Germline CDR1 is MGHDK and CDR2 is SYGVNS. Trimming pared 8 bases from V and 3 bases from J, leaving 16 bases between. The CDR3 consists of 14 residues. The CDR3: CASRSSGVHYGYTF. The CDR3 coding sequence is TGTGCCAGCCGCTCTAGCGGGGTCCACTATGGCTACACCTTC.

Here the CDR3 reads CASSTRGGNTEAFF. CDR3 bases: TGTGCCAGCAGCACCCGAGGGGGGAACACTGAAGCTTTCTTT. The V gene is TRBV9, the J gene TRBJ1-1, with D possibly matching TRBD1 (6 bases). This CDR3 has 14 residues. Between the trimmed V and J ends, which lost 4 bases and 1 base, there was a span of 11 bases. Germline V gene sequence: CDR1 SGDLS, CDR2 YYNGEE.